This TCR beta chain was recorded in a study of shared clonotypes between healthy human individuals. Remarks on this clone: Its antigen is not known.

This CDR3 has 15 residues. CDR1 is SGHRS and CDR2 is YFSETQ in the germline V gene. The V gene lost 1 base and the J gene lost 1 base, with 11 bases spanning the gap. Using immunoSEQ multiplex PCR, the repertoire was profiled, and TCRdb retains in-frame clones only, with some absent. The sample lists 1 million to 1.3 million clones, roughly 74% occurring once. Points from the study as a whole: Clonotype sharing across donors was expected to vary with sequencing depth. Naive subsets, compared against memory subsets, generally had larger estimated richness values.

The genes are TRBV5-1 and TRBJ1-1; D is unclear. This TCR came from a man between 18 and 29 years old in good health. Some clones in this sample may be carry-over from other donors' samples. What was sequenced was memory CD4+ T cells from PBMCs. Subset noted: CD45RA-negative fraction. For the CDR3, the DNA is TGCGCCAGCAGCTTGATGGGCTCAGGGAACACTGAAGCTTTCTTT. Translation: CASSLMGSGNTEAFF.